The source of this T cell receptor (beta chain) is a study of cytotoxic CD8 clonotypes in ibrutinib-treated CLL. Study-level information: Sequenced samples delivered averages of around 260,000 productive templates and tens of thousands of productive rearrangements.

Details on this clone: Its antigen remains unidentified.

General study results and limits: Clonality was higher at ibrutinib response and returned toward baseline at progression. Different sampling times were used for sustained-remission and progressing patients. Baseline clonality, higher than in age-matched healthy donors, tracked circulating CD8+ T-cell counts.

CDR3 length: 14 amino acids. Germline V gene lookup returns CDR1 SGHTA and CDR2 FQGNSA. V lost 3 bases and J 0 bases, leaving 8 bases between the germline ends. Repertoires were generated with immunoSEQ multiplex PCR, while TCRdb's copy carries only in-frame clones and drops some. The sample has about 130,000 clones, approximately 81% seen once. The receptor comes from a human donor with chronic lymphocytic leukemia. This chain links TRBV7-2 with TRBJ2-5, with D unclear. Sequences were derived from PBMCs, sampled after 12 months of ibrutinib treatment. As DNA, the CDR3 is TGTGCCAGCAGCTTCCCACCTAACCAAGAGACCCAGTACTTC. Translated: CASSFPPNQETQYF.